This TCR beta chain stems from a study of cytomegalovirus exposure and HLA in healthy donors. Study-level findings and limits: Follow-up analysis later connected one missense variant in DCLRE1C with trimming of TCR beta V- and J-genes.

PCR used 60 Vbeta primers and 13 Jbeta primers. Libraries were prepared by immunoSEQ multiplex PCR; TCRdb keeps only in-frame clonotypes and omits some of them. The repertoire has about 250,000 clones, around 65% of them found once; the top ten carry around 2.3%. Germline loops: CDR1 SQVTM, CDR2 ANQGSEA. The trim removed 6 bases at V and 4 bases at J, leaving 8 bases unmatched. This CDR3 is 14 amino acids long. A word on this clone: Its matching antigen is unknown.

This clonotype was obtained from a female donor in good health and CMV-seronegative. This chain links TRBV29-1 with TRBJ2-7, with 11 positions matching TRBD2. The sequenced sample consisted of PBMCs. The CDR3 spells CSVTLAGGPYEQYF. The CDR3 DNA is TGCAGCGTCACTCTAGCGGGAGGCCCATACGAGCAGTACTTC.